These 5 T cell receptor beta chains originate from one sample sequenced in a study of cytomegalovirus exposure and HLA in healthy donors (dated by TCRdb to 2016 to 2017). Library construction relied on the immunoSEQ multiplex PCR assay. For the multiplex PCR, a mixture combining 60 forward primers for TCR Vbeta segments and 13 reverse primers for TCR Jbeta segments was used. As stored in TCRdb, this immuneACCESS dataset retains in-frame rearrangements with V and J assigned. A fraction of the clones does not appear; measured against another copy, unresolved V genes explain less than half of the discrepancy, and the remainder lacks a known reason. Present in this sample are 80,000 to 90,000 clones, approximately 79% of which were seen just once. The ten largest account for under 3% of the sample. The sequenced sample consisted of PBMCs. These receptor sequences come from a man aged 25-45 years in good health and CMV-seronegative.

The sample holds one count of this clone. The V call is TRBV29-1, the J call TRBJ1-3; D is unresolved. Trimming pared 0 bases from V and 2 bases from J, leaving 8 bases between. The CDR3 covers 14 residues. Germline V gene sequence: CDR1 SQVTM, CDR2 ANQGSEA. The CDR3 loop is CSVEDTVAGNTIYF. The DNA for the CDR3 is TGCAGCGTTGAAGACACAGTGGCTGGAAACACCATATATTTT. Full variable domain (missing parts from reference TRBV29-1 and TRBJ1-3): SAVISQKPSRDICQRGTSLTIQCQVDSQVTMMFWYRQQPGQSLTLIATANQGSEATYESGFVIDKFPISRPNLTFSTLTVSNMSPEDSSIYLCSVEDTVAGNTIYFGEGSWLTVV.

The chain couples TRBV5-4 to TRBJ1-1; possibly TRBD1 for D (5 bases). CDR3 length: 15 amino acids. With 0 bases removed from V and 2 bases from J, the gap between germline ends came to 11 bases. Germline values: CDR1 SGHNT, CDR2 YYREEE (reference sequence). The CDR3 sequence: CASSLEPRVNTEAFF. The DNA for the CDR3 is TGTGCCAGCAGCTTGGAACCCAGGGTAAACACTGAAGCTTTCTTT.

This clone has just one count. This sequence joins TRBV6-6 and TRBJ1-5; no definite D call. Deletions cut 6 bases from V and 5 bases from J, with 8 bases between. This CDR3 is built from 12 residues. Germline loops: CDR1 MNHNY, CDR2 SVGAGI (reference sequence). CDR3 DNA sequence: TGTGCCAGCAGGATAACAGATCAGCCCCAGCATTTT. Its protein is CASRITDQPQHF.

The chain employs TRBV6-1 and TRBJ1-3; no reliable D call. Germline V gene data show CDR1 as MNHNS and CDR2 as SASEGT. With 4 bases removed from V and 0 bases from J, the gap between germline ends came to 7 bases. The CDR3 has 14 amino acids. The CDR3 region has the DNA TGTGCCAGCAGTGCCGGGAGCTCTGGAAACACCATATATTTT. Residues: CASSAGSSGNTIYF.

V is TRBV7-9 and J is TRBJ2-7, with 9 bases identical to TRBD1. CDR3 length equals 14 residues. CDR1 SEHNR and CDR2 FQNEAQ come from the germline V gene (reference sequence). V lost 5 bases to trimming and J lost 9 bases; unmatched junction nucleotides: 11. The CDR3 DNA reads TGTGCCAGCAGCCCCCCCGTGGGACAGGGCCTGCAGTACTTC. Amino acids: CASSPPVGQGLQYF.